The TCR beta chain under discussion was sequenced for a study of shared clonotypes between healthy human individuals. Study-wide results and limits: The study generally estimated greater richness for naive than memory subsets. Enrolling few donors narrowed the genetic and exposure-history diversity that was represented. Around 5.3% of naive CD4 clonotypes were shared across a handful of donors.

Turning to this clone: Its target is not known.

Original data processing: ImmunoSEQ output held junction-only sequences without quality scores, so filtering differed. Sequencing used immunoSEQ multiplex PCR; TCRdb keeps in-frame clones, though not all of them. That table furnishes V, J and clone size, whereas the DNA furnished D and trimming. The table records roughly 850,000 clones, about 96% of them present only once. Per germline, CDR1 MNHEY and CDR2 SMNVEV (reference sequence). The CDR3 sequence is 14 residues long. The V end lost 0 bases, the J end lost 7 bases, and 10 bases lay between the germline ends. As defined, naive CD8 cells were CD45RO-negative and positively selected for CCR7, with terminally differentiated effector memory CD45RA+ cells excluded.

The V call is TRBV27, the J call TRBJ1-5; D gene ambiguous. Sequences were obtained from naive CD8+ T cells sorted from blood. This receptor was obtained from a man younger than 40 in good health. CDR3 region: CASSLSASGQPQHF. CDR3 DNA sequence: TGTGCCAGCAGTTTATCGGCCTCGGGACAGCCCCAGCATTTT.